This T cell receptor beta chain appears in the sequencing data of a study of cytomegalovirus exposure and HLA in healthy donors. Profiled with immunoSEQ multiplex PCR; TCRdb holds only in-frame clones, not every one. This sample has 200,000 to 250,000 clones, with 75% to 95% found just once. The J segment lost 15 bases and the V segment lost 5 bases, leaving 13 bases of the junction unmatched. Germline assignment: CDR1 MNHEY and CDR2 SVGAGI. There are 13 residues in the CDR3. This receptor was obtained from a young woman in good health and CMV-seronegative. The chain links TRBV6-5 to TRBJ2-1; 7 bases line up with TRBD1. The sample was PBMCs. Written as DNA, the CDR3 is TGTGCCAGCAGTCACAGGGACAGCTCAGTGGGGTTCTTC. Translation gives CASSHRDSSVGFF.